The 30 T cell receptor beta chains below were found in one sample sequenced in a study of T cell responses to AZD1222 COVID-19 vaccine. Libraries were prepared by immunoSEQ multiplex PCR; TCRdb keeps only in-frame clonotypes and omits some of them. The sample has 99,000 or so clones, roughly 82% seen once. Here the sequenced sample was peripheral blood, taken on day 0 of AZD1222 vaccination. The receptor source for this set is an adult in good health.

This chain links TRBV4-1 with TRBJ2-2; D uncertain. Germline V gene lookup returns CDR1 MGHRA and CDR2 YSYEKL. This CDR3 has 17 residues. With 5 bases removed from V and 2 bases from J, the gap between germline ends came to 18 bases. CDR3 sequence reads: CASSGPRTRINTGELFF. The CDR3 DNA sequence: TGCGCCAGCAGCGGGCCCCGGACCCGGATAAACACCGGGGAGCTGTTTTTT.

This clone is a singleton in its sample. This sequence joins TRBV6-2 or TRBV6-3 and TRBJ2-7, with D possibly called TRBD1 or TRBD2 (5 bases each). There are 14 residues in the CDR3. The V end lost 3 bases, the J end lost 6 bases, and 15 bases lay between the germline ends. Germline loops: CDR1 MNHEY, CDR2 SVGEGT. The CDR3 protein is CASSYGVGTAEQYF. CDR3 DNA sequence: TGTGCCAGCAGTTATGGCGTGGGGACCGCCGAGCAGTACTTC.

The rearrangement joins TRBV19 to TRBJ2-7, with D perhaps TRBD1 (6 bases). Per germline, CDR1 LNHDA and CDR2 SQIVND (reference sequence). CDR3 size: 13 residues. Trimming took 10 bases from V and 2 from J, leaving 15 bases between them. The CDR3 sequence: CATSLDSTYEQYF. Here the CDR3 DNA reads TGTGCCACCAGTCTGGACAGTACCTACGAGCAGTACTTC.

This chain connects TRBV27 to TRBJ1-5; the D gene is possibly TRBD1 (5 bases). Deletions cut 5 bases from V and 7 bases from J, with 9 bases between. CDR3 length equals 12 residues. Germline lookup yields CDR1 MNHEY and CDR2 SMNVEV (reference sequence). CDR3 region: CASSDPGQPQHF. CDR3 nucleotides: TGTGCCAGCAGTGACCCAGGGCAGCCCCAGCATTTT.

This clone was seen just once. This chain connects TRBV5-1 to TRBJ2-1; the D is unclear. Per the germline V gene, CDR1 is SGHRS and CDR2 is YFSETQ. The CDR3 covers 14 residues. The V end was cut by 0 bases, the J end by 8 bases, with 12 bases between. CDR3 loop: CASSLAAGRDEQFF. CDR3 DNA sequence: TGCGCCAGCAGCTTGGCGGCCGGCCGAGATGAGCAGTTCTTC.

The chain couples TRBV6-5 to TRBJ1-6; D is undetermined. V was trimmed by 8 bases and J by 2 bases, leaving 13 bases between them. Germline-derived CDR1 and CDR2 are MNHEY and SVGAGI. The CDR3 runs to 15 residues. The CDR3 sequence is CASGRAPPYNSPLHF. Written as DNA, the CDR3 is TGTGCCAGCGGCCGGGCGCCCCCCTATAATTCACCCCTCCACTTT.

The CDR3 loop is CAWRTGVYEQYF. CDR3 nucleotide sequence: TGTGCCTGGAGGACAGGCGTCTACGAGCAGTACTTC. V usage is TRBV30 and J usage is TRBJ2-7; D is possibly TRBD1 (6 bases). CDR1 is GTSNPN, CDR2 SVGIG, per germline (reference sequence). This CDR3 contains 12 residues. V lost 3 bases and J lost 3, with 9 bases in between.

The chain employs TRBV5-1 and TRBJ2-4; D gene ambiguous. The V end was cut by 4 bases, the J end by 0 bases, with 8 bases between. The CDR3 runs 14 residues. Germline-derived CDR1 and CDR2 are SGHRS and YFSETQ. This chain's CDR3 is CASSPGLAKNIQYF. The CDR3 nucleotides read TGCGCCAGCAGCCCCGGATTAGCCAAAAACATTCAGTACTTC.

This sequence joins TRBV3-1 (or the pseudogene TRBV3-2) and TRBJ1-1; D gene uncertain. V was shortened by 5 bases and J by 4 bases, with 11 bases between the two germline ends. Germline V gene lookup returns CDR1 LGHDT and CDR2 YNNKEL (reference sequence). This CDR3 has 13 amino acids. The CDR3 protein is CASSLGRSTEAFF. CDR3 sequence (DNA): TGTGCCAGCAGCTTAGGGAGGAGCACTGAAGCTTTCTTT.

The chain couples TRBV5-1 to TRBJ1-5; weak D call: TRBD1 (5 bases). V was shortened by 3 bases and J by 4 bases, with 8 bases between the two germline ends. Germline-derived CDR1 and CDR2 are SGHRS and YFSETQ. CDR3 length: 13 residues. The CDR3 nucleotides are TGCGCCAGCAGCTCGACAGTTAATCAGCCCCAGCATTTT. Its protein is CASSSTVNQPQHF.

This sequence joins TRBV29-1 and TRBJ1-4; D gene unclear. The CDR3 loop spans 12 amino acids. Trimming removed 1 base at V and 5 bases at J, with 5 bases between. Germline V CDR1 and CDR2: SQVTM, ANQGSEA. The CDR3 DNA reads TGCAGCGTTGAAGCTGGAAATGAAAAACTGTTTTTT. Its translation is CSVEAGNEKLFF.

The chain has TRBV20-1 and TRBJ2-7, with no clear D. The CDR3 loop spans 11 amino acids. The V gene lost 7 bases and the J gene lost 0 bases, with 7 bases spanning the gap. Germline V gives CDR1 DFQATT, CDR2 SNEGSKA (reference sequence). CDR3 sequence reads: CSGIFSYEQYF. The CDR3 DNA is TGCAGTGGCATCTTCTCCTACGAGCAGTACTTC.

The chain couples TRBV3-1 (or the pseudogene TRBV3-2) to TRBJ2-7; no definite D call. The CDR3 contains 15 residues. Germline V gives CDR1 LGHDT, CDR2 YNNKEL (reference sequence). The V gene lost 4 bases and the J gene lost 0 bases, with 13 bases spanning the gap. CDR3 protein: CASSPNPQVSYEQYF. The CDR3 DNA reads as TGTGCCAGCAGCCCCAATCCCCAGGTCTCCTACGAGCAGTACTTC.

V is TRBV5-6 and J is TRBJ1-3, with D unclear. Germline lookup yields CDR1 SGHDT and CDR2 YYEEEE. The ends were cut back, 0 bases at V and 0 bases at J, with 13 bases in the middle. The CDR3 spans 17 residues. The CDR3 DNA follows: TGTGCCAGCAGCTTGGTTAGGGAGAATAGCTCTGGAAACACCATATATTTT. Translating gives CASSLVRENSSGNTIYF.

The chain recombines TRBV6-5 with TRBJ1-6; 8 bases map to TRBD1. The V gene end was trimmed by 2 bases and the J gene end by 8 bases; junction bases not matched to a gene: 8. In germline, CDR1 is MNHEY, CDR2 SVGAGI. The CDR3 has 16 amino acids. This CDR3 is CASSYGTGGIDSPLHF. The CDR3 bases are TGTGCCAGCAGTTACGGGACAGGAGGGATTGATTCACCCCTCCACTTT.

The V and J genes are TRBV5-8 and TRBJ2-4; TRBD1 matches at 9 bases. The V gene end was trimmed by 4 bases and the J gene end by 7 bases; junction bases not matched to a gene: 6. The CDR3 contains 14 residues. Germline loops: CDR1 SGHTS, CDR2 YDEGEE. CDR3 sequence: CASSARGQGNIQYF. The CDR3 DNA sequence: TGTGCCAGCAGCGCCCGTGGACAGGGGAACATTCAGTACTTC.

The chain's CDR3 is CASSSTLSYEQYF. CDR3 nucleotide sequence: TGCGCCAGCAGCTCGACACTTTCCTACGAGCAGTACTTC. The gene calls are TRBV5-1 and TRBJ2-7, with no clear D. Germline assignment: CDR1 SGHRS and CDR2 YFSETQ. The CDR3 runs 13 residues. Trimming pared 3 bases from V and 1 base from J, leaving 8 bases between.

The V gene is TRBV7-9, the J gene TRBJ1-2; D gene ambiguous. The ends were cut back, 5 bases at V and 8 bases at J, with 12 bases in the middle. Germline V gene data show CDR1 as SEHNR and CDR2 as FQNEAQ (reference sequence). This CDR3 spans 12 amino acids. CDR3 region: CASSGRSRGYTF. CDR3 nucleotides: TGTGCCAGCAGCGGGAGGTCGCGGGGCTACACCTTC.

The CDR3 here is CASSRGLPWTGELFF. The CDR3 DNA reads as TGTGCCAGCAGTAGGGGACTCCCCTGGACCGGGGAGCTGTTTTTT. The chain combines TRBV6-2 or TRBV6-3 with TRBJ2-2; possibly TRBD2 for D (6 bases). Germline assignment: CDR1 MNHEY and CDR2 SVGEGT. The CDR3 contains 15 residues. Trimming pared 5 bases from V and 5 bases from J, leaving 15 bases between.

The chain combines TRBV6-6 with TRBJ1-2; possible D gene TRBD1, 5 bases. V lost 0 bases to trimming and J lost 6 bases, with 17 bases between them. Germline V gives CDR1 MNHNY, CDR2 SVGAGI (reference sequence). This CDR3 has 16 residues. The CDR3 sequence: CASSYSTALATHGYTF. CDR3 DNA sequence: TGTGCCAGCAGTTACTCGACAGCCCTCGCCACCCATGGCTACACCTTC.

The chain combines TRBV5-1 with TRBJ2-1, with 9 positions matching TRBD1. V dropped 0 bases and J dropped 8; count of bases not matched to a gene: 9. CDR3 length: 16 amino acids. Germline CDR1 is SGHRS and CDR2 is YFSETQ. CDR3 DNA: TGCGCCAGCAGCTTGGTTCGCGGGACAGGGAGGGATGAGCAGTTCTTC. Translation gives CASSLVRGTGRDEQFF.

The chain carries TRBV20-1 and TRBJ2-1, with D perhaps matching TRBD1 (5 bases). Germline V CDR1 and CDR2: DFQATT, SNEGSKA (reference sequence). The CDR3 is 15 amino acids. V gave up 3 bases and J gave up 6 bases, with 18 bases separating them. CDR3 in DNA: TGCAGTGCTAGTTCCCCCTCGGCAGGGTTCAATGAGCAGTTCTTC. Protein product: CSASSPSAGFNEQFF.

In nucleotides, the CDR3 is TGTGCCAGCAGCTTAGATTGGGGGAACTACGAGCAGTACTTC. It translates to CASSLDWGNYEQYF. V and J are TRBV7-2 and TRBJ2-7, with D perhaps matching TRBD1 or TRBD2 (5 bases each). V lost 1 base and J 3 bases, leaving 10 bases between the germline ends. This CDR3 has 14 residues. CDR1 SGHTA and CDR2 FQGNSA come from the germline V gene. Full variable domain (outside the CDR3, taken from reference TRBV7-2 and TRBJ2-7): GAGVSQSPSNKVTEKGKDVELRCDPISGHTALYWYRQSLGQGLEFLIYFQGNSAPDKSGLPSDRFSAERTGGSVSTLTIQRTQQEDSAVYLCASSLDWGNYEQYFGPGTRLTVT.

This chain connects TRBV18 to TRBJ2-1; D gene unclear. Looked up from germline, CDR1 is KGHSH and CDR2 is LQKENI. The V and J ends lost 0 bases and 9 bases respectively, with 12 bases between them. The length of the CDR3 is 14 residues. The CDR3 protein is CASSPPVFRGEQFF. DNA for the CDR3: TGTGCCAGCTCACCACCGGTTTTTCGCGGTGAGCAGTTCTTC.

The table lists this clone with a few counts. The chain links TRBV5-1 to TRBJ2-3; a weak D match, TRBD1 (6 bases). Germline assignment: CDR1 SGHRS and CDR2 YFSETQ. V gave up 4 bases and J gave up 6 bases, with 15 bases separating them. This CDR3 spans 14 amino acids. CDR3 amino acids: CASSQGWGPDTQYF. In DNA form, the CDR3 reads TGCGCCAGCAGCCAGGGGTGGGGTCCGGATACGCAGTATTTT. Full variable domain (remainder filled in from reference TRBV5-1 and TRBJ2-3): KAGVTQTPRYLIKTRGQQVTLSCSPISGHRSVSWYQQTPGQGLQFLFEYFSETQRNKGNFPGRFSGRQFSNSRSEMNVSTLELGDSALYLCASSQGWGPDTQYFGPGTRLTVL.

The chain couples TRBV5-8 to TRBJ1-1; the D is unclear. V dropped 1 base and J dropped 1 base, with 11 bases sitting between them. Germline V gives CDR1 SGHTS, CDR2 YDEGEE. The CDR3 is made up of 15 amino acids. The CDR3 reads CASSLSYGTNTEAFF. In DNA, the CDR3 is TGTGCCAGCAGCTTGTCTTATGGCACGAACACTGAAGCTTTCTTT.

The rearrangement joins TRBV13 to TRBJ1-6; 8 positions agree with TRBD1. J gave up 0 bases and V 3 bases, and 10 bases lay outside the gene matches. The CDR3 extends over 19 amino acids. Germline V gene sequence: CDR1 PRHDT, CDR2 FYEKMQ (reference sequence). The CDR3 is CASSFGQGTVSSYNSPLHF. CDR3 DNA: TGTGCCAGCAGCTTCGGACAGGGCACCGTGAGCTCCTATAATTCACCCCTCCACTTT.

The sample holds one count of this clone. This rearrangement joins TRBV5-6 to TRBJ2-7; TRBD1 is a possible D gene (5 bases). Per the germline V gene, CDR1 is SGHDT and CDR2 is YYEEEE. The CDR3 length is 11 residues. Trimming took off 0 bases at V and 8 bases at J, with 6 bases between the two ends. CDR3 loop: CASSLDRKQYF. CDR3 in DNA: TGTGCCAGCAGCTTGGACAGGAAGCAGTACTTC.

The CDR3 loop is CAWSVSTFYNSPLHF. Written as DNA, the CDR3 is TGTGCCTGGAGTGTATCGACCTTCTATAATTCACCCCTCCACTTT. The chain recombines TRBV30 with TRBJ1-6, with unresolved D. The V gene's germline CDR1 is GTSNPN and CDR2 SVGIG (reference sequence). CDR3 size: 15 residues. V was trimmed by 0 bases and J by 3 bases, leaving 9 bases between them.

This clone was seen once. This rearrangement joins TRBV5-1 to TRBJ2-7; D gene unclear. Germline loops: CDR1 SGHRS, CDR2 YFSETQ. V dropped 4 bases and J dropped 5 bases, with 19 bases sitting between them. There are 15 residues in the CDR3. This CDR3 reads CASSVTPKNTHEQYF. CDR3 in DNA: TGCGCCAGCAGCGTCACCCCTAAAAACACCCACGAGCAGTACTTC.